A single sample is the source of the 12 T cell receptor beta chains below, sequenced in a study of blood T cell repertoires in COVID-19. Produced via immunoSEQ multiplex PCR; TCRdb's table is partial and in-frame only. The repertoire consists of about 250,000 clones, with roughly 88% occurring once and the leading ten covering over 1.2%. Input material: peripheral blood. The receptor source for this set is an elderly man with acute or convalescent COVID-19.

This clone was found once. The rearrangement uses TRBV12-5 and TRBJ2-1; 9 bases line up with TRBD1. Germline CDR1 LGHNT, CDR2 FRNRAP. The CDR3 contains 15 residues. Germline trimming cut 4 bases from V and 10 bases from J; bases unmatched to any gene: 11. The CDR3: CASGSGTGFLAEQFF. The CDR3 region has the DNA TGTGCTAGTGGTTCCGGGACAGGGTTTCTAGCCGAGCAGTTCTTC.

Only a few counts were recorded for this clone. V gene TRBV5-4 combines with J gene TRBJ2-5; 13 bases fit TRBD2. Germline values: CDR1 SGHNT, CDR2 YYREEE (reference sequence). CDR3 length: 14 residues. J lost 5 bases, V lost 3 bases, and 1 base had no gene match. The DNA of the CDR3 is TGTGCCAGCAGCTGGACTAGCGGGAGCGAGACCCAGTACTTC. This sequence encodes CASSWTSGSETQYF. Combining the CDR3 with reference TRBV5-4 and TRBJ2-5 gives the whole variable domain ETGVTQSPTHLIKTRGQQVTLRCSSQSGHNTVSWYQQALGQGPQFIFQYYREEENGRGNFPPRFSGLQFPNYSSELNVNALELDDSALYLCASSWTSGSETQYFGPGTRLLVL.

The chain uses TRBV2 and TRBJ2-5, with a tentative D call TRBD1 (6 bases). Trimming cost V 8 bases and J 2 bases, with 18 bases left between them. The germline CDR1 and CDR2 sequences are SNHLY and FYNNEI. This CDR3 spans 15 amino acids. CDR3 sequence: CASDRAGALQETQYF. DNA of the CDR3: TGTGCCAGCGATAGGGCAGGGGCCCTTCAAGAGACCCAGTACTTC.

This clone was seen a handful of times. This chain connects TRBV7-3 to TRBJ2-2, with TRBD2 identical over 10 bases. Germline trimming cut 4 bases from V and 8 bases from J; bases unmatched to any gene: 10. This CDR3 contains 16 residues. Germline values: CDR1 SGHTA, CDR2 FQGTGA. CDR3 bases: TGTGCCAGCAGCTCGAAGCCAGCGGGAGGGCCTGGGGAGCTGTTTTTT. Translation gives CASSSKPAGGPGELFF.

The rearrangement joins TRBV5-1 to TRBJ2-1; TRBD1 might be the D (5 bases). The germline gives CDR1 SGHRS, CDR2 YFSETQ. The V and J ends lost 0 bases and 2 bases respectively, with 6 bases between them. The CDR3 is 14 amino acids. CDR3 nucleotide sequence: TGCGCCAGCAGCTTGGCAGGGACCTACAATGAGCAGTTCTTC. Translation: CASSLAGTYNEQFF.

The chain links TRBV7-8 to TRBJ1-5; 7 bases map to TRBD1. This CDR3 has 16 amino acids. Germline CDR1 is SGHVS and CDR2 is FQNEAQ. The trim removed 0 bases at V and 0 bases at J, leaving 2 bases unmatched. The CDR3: CASSLATGTSNQPQHF. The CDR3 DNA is TGTGCCAGCAGCTTAGCGACAGGGACTAGCAATCAGCCCCAGCATTTT.

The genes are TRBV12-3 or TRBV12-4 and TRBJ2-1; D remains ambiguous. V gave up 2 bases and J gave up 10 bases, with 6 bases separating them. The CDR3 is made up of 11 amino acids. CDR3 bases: TGTGCCAGCAGTTTATCACAGGAGCAGTTCTTC. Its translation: CASSLSQEQFF.

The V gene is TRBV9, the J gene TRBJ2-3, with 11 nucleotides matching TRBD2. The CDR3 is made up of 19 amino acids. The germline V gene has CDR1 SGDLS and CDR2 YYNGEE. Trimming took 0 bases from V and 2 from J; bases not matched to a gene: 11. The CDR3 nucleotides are TGTGCCAGCAGCGTAGGGATTAGCGGGGGGGCTGGTCCCACAGATACGCAGTATTTT. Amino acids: CASSVGISGGAGPTDTQYF.

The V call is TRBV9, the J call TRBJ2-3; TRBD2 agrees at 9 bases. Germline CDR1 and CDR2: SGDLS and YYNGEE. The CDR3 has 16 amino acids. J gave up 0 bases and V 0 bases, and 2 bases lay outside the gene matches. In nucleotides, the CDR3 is TGTGCCAGCAGCGTAGTTAGCGGGGGTAGCACAGATACGCAGTATTTT. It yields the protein CASSVVSGGSTDTQYF.

CDR3 DNA: TGTGCCAGCAGCGCAGATGTGGGGACTAGCGGAGAGACCCAGTACTTC. Protein sequence: CASSADVGTSGETQYF. The J gene is TRBJ2-5, the V gene TRBV7-2; TRBD2 agrees at 11 bases. Per the germline V gene, CDR1 is SGHTA and CDR2 is FQGNSA. Trimming cost V 5 bases and J 4 bases; bases outside gene matches: 9. The CDR3 sequence is 16 residues long.

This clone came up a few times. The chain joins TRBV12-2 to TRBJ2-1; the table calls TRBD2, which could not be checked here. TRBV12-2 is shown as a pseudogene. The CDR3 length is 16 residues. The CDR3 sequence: CASRLAFGGYYNEQFF. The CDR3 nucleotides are TGTGCAAGTCGCTTAGCATTCGGGGGATACTACAATGAGCAGTTCTTC.

The CDR3 spells CSVMRDTDTQYF. CDR3 bases: TGCAGCGTTATGAGGGACACAGATACGCAGTATTTT. The chain employs TRBV29-1 and TRBJ2-3, with D perhaps TRBD2 (5 bases). This CDR3 is built from 12 residues. The germline V gene has CDR1 SQVTM and CDR2 ANQGSEA. The V end lost 5 bases, the J end lost 2 bases, and 8 bases lay between the germline ends.